This T cell receptor (beta chain) was retrieved from a study of T cells after yellow fever vaccination. Study-wide results and limits: High-abundance clonotypes from the bulk population could contaminate FACS-sorted repertoires. Post-booster repertoires contained most primary-vaccination clones again (approximately 97% CD4, approximately 86% CD8).

For TCR, cDNA came from 5'RACE template switching, which added a universal primer site and UMIs. TCRdb reprocessed the 5' RACE reads via MiXCR and lists one record per CDR3 protein. The data show under 600,000 distinct CDR3 sequences, with approximately 12% seen just once and about 14% held by the top ten. This CDR3 has 12 residues. Trimming stripped 2 bases from V and 4 bases from J, with 8 bases between. CDR1 is DFQATT, CDR2 SNEGSKA, per germline (reference sequence). This clonotype was counted only a few times. Its target is unknown. The sample here was PBMCs, taken on the day of the yellow fever booster vaccination. The rearrangement links TRBV20-1 to TRBJ2-5; D gene ambiguous. The receptor comes from a young man who received the YFV17D yellow fever vaccine. DNA for the CDR3: TGCAGTGCTAGACCCTCTGCAGAGACCCAGTACTTC. Protein: CSARPSAETQYF.